What follows is one TCR beta chain and its context. Which antigen it targets is not known. No qualities accompany the bases; no much larger clone lies one base away. This specimen comes from a study (dated by TCRdb to the mid-2010s). Regarding the complete study: Whether tumor-infiltrating Tregs in breast cancer are recruited from blood Tregs or converted in situ from other CD4+ T cell subsets was tested.

V gives up 6 bases and J gives up 1 base, and the segment between their germline ends measures 15 bases. CDR1 and CDR2 were assigned from the germline V gene as MNHEY and SVGAGI. Including the terminal cysteine and phenylalanine, the CDR3 comprises 15 residues. Only the CDR3 region is kept as DNA, spanning 45 bases read in frame from base 1. Cells that were CD4+CD25+CD127-/low were the ones isolated as Tregs. Tregs, naive and memory CD4+ T cells from tumor, blood and ipsilateral draining lymph nodes of five breast cancer patients underwent full-length TCR alpha and beta sequencing. Tumor tissue and lymph nodes from ipsilateral axillary dissection were perfused with PBS, minced and digested with collagenase I and hyaluronidase. Sorted cell populations were confirmed by FACS to exceed 90% purity. Study-level results and caveats: The validation in the larger cohort was limited to a single TCR beta V-J rearrangement instead of whole repertoires. The TCR gene usage of tumor memory CD4+ T cells clustered together with blood and lymph node memory CD4+ cells and with lymph node naive CD4+ cells. Tumor-infiltrating Treg TCR alpha and beta sequences overlapped most with tumor naive CD4+ T cells, then with blood naive CD4+ T cells.

Full-length TCR variable regions were amplified by 5' RACE PCR using constant-region reverse primers, and then by semi-nested PCR using Nested Universal Primer A. Using the ReliaPrep RNA Cell Miniprep System, total RNA was extracted, and the SMARTer RACE 5'/3' Kit was then used to reverse transcribe the RNA into 5'RACE-ready cDNA. Multiplex adaptors were used to barcode full-length TCR alpha and beta libraries, and the barcoded libraries were sequenced on an Illumina MiSeq. The paper's data handling went like this. For each of nine subset-tissue groups, sequencing data from the five patients were pooled, and the groups were then compared using unsupervised clustering of TCR gene usage. The Morisita-Horn index was used to calculate repertoire similarity, with shared sequences weighted by how much each contributed to each repertoire. TCRdb handled the public reads itself, with Q25 trimming in fastp and clone calling in MiXCR, and kept productive beta chains. Duplicate CDR3 protein sequences are folded into a single record with the most common DNA and genes. The V and J calls, along with clone size, are taken from TCRdb and not from the paper's own processing. This sample holds some 32,000 distinct CDR3 sequences; 25% to 30% were observed only once. The biggest ten clones account for under 3% of the sample.

The sequence came from a female donor with breast cancer. What was sequenced was tumor-infiltrating Tregs sorted from the breast tumor. The chain employs TRBV6-5 and TRBJ1-1; no D gene call is confident. The CDR3 region has the sequence CASSLAGPTNTEAFF. In nucleotides, the sequence is TGTGCCAGCAGCCTTGCCGGGCCCACGAACACTGAAGCTTTCTTT.